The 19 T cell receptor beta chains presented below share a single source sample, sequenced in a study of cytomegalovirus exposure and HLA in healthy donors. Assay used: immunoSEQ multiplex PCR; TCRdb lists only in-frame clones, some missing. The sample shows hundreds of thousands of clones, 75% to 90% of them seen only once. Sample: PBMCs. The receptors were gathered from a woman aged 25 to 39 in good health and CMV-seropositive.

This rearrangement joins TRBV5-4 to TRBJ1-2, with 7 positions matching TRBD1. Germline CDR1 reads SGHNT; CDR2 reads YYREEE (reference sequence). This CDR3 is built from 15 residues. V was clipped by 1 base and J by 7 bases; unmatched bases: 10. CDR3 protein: CASSLYGGGIGGYTF. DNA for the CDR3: TGTGCCAGCAGCTTGTATGGAGGGGGCATTGGTGGCTACACCTTC.

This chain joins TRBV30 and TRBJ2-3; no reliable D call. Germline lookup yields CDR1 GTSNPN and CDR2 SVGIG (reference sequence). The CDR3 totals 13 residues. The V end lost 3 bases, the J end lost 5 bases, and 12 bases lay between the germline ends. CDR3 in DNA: TGTGCCTGGAGCGCACAAATGGGAGATACGCAGTATTTT. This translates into CAWSAQMGDTQYF.

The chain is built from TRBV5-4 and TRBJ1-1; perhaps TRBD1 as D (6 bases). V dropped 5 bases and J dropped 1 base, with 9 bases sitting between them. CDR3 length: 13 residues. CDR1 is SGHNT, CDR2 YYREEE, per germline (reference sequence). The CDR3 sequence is CASSTTGNTEAFF. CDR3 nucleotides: TGTGCCAGCAGTACGACAGGGAACACTGAAGCTTTCTTT.

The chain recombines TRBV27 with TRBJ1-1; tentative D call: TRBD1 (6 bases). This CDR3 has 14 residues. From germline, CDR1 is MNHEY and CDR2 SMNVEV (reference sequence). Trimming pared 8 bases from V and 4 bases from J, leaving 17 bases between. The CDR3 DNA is TGTGCCAGCCATGGCCCGGGGGCAAGCACTGAAGCTTTCTTT. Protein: CASHGPGASTEAFF.

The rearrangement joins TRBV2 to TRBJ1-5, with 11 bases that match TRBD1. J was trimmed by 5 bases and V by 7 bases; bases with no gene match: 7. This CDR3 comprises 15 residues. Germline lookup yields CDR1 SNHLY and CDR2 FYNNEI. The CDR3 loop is CASIRGTGGDQPQHF. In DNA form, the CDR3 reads TGTGCCAGCATTAGGGGGACAGGGGGAGATCAGCCCCAGCATTTT.

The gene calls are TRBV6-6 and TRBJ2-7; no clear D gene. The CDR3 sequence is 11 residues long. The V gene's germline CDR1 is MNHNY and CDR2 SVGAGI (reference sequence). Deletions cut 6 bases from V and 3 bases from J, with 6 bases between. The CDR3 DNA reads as TGTGCCAGCAGCCGCCACTACGAGCAGTACTTC. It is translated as CASSRHYEQYF.

Written as DNA, the CDR3 is TGTGCCAGCAGCTCGTTTGGGGGAGTGCGGGATCAGCCCCAGCATTTT. This codes for CASSSFGGVRDQPQHF. V is TRBV27 and J is TRBJ1-5; maybe TRBD1 (5 bases). V was clipped by 6 bases and J by 5 bases, with 20 bases between them. Germline V gene lookup returns CDR1 MNHEY and CDR2 SMNVEV (reference sequence). The CDR3 is 16 residues long.

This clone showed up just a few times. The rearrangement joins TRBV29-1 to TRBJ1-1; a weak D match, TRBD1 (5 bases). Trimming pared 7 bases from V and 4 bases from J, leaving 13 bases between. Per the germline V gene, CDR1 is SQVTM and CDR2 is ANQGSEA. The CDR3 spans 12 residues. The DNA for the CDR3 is TGCAGCGCTGCCGGGGGGAGCACTGAAGCTTTCTTT. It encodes CSAAGGSTEAFF. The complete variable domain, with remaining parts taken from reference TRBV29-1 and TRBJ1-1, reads SAVISQKPSRDICQRGTSLTIQCQVDSQVTMMFWYRQQPGQSLTLIATANQGSEATYESGFVIDKFPISRPNLTFSTLTVSNMSPEDSSIYLCSAAGGSTEAFFGQGTRLTVV.

This chain's CDR3 is CASIRKGAAFF. The CDR3 DNA sequence: TGTGCCAGCATCAGGAAGGGCGCCGCTTTCTTT. The chain carries TRBV6-5 and TRBJ1-1; D is undetermined. The CDR3 sequence is 11 residues long. Trimming stripped 7 bases from V and 11 bases from J, with 14 bases between. The germline CDR1 and CDR2 sequences are MNHEY and SVGAGI.

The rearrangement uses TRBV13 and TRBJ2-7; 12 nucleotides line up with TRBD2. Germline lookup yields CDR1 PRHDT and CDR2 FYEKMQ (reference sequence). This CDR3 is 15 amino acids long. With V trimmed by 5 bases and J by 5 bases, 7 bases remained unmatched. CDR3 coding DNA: TGTGCCAGCAGCCCAAGAACTAGCGGGAGGCACGAGCAGTACTTC. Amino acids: CASSPRTSGRHEQYF.

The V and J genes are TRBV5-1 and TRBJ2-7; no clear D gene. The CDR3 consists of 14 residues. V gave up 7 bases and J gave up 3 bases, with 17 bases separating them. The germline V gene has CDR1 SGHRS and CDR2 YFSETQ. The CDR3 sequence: CASDPVGKGYEQYF. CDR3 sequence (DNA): TGCGCCAGCGACCCGGTGGGGAAAGGCTACGAGCAGTACTTC.

This chain's CDR3 is CSVEDLNYIKTF. The CDR3 bases are TGCAGCGTTGAAGATCTTAACTACATTAAGACCTTC. The chain joins TRBV29-1 to TRBJ1-2; D gene unclear. The germline V and J ends were trimmed by 0 bases and 14 bases, with 16 bases remaining between them. The CDR3 is made up of 12 amino acids. Germline V gene data show CDR1 as SQVTM and CDR2 as ANQGSEA.

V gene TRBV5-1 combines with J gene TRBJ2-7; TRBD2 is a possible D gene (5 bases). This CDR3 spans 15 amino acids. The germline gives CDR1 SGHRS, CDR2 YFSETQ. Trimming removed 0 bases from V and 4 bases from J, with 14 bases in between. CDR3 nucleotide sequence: TGCGCCAGCAGCTTGGAGGCGGGCATGCAGTACGAGCAGTACTTC. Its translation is CASSLEAGMQYEQYF. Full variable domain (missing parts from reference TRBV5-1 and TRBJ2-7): KAGVTQTPRYLIKTRGQQVTLSCSPISGHRSVSWYQQTPGQGLQFLFEYFSETQRNKGNFPGRFSGRQFSNSRSEMNVSTLELGDSALYLCASSLEAGMQYEQYFGPGTRLTVT.

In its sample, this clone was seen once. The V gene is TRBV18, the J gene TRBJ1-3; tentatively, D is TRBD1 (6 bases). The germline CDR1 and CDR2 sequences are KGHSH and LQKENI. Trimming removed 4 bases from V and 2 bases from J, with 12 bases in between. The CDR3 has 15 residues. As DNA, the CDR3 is TGTGCCAGCTCACGCGGCCCAGGGGCTGGAAACACCATATATTTT. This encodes CASSRGPGAGNTIYF.

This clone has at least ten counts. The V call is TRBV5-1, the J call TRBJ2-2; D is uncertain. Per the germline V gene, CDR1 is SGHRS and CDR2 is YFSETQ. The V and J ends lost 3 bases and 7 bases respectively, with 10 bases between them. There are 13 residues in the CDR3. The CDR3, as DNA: TGCGCCAGCAGCTCACGTTACGGCGGGGAGCTGTTTTTT. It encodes CASSSRYGGELFF.

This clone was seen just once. CDR3 loop: CASSHTGMNQPQHF. For the CDR3, the DNA is TGCGCCAGCAGCCATACAGGGATGAATCAGCCCCAGCATTTT. The genes are TRBV4-1 and TRBJ1-5, with D possibly matching TRBD1 (6 bases). CDR3 length equals 14 residues. In germline, CDR1 is MGHRA, CDR2 YSYEKL. The V and J ends lost 3 bases and 4 bases respectively, with 10 bases between them.

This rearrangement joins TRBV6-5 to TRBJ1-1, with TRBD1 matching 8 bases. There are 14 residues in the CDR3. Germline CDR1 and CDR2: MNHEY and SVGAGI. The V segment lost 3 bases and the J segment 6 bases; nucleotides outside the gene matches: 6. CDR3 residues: CASSYGTGTAEAFF. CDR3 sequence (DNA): TGTGCCAGCAGTTATGGGACAGGTACCGCTGAAGCTTTCTTT.

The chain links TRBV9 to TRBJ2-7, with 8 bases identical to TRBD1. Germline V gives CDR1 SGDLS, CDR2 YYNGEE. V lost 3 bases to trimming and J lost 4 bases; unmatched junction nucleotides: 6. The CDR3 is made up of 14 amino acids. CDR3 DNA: TGTGCCAGCAGCGCTGGGACAGGTGGATACGAGCAGTACTTC. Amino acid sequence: CASSAGTGGYEQYF.

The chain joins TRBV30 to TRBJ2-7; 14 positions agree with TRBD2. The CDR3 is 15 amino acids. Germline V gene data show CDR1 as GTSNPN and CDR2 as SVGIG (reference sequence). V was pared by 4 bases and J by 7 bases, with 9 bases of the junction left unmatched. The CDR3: CAWNPGLAGEGEQYF. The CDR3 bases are TGTGCCTGGAACCCGGGACTAGCGGGAGAGGGAGAGCAGTACTTC.